This TCR beta chain is drawn from a study of T cell repertoires in cytomegalovirus infection. About the study: Newly reported HLA-C-restricted and thoroughly characterized HLA-B-restricted CMV epitopes were employed. An indication of both CMV infection and matching HLA type came from public TCR beta signatures. Study-level points and caveats: Cumulated frequencies of public TCR beta families served to identify carriers of CMV plus the relevant HLA. HLA-C-restricted CMV clonotypes gave the most frequent clonotype in two of eight donors.

This clonotype was seen only a few times. Its antigen is not identified. CDR3 length equals 15 residues. With 5 bases removed from V and 4 bases from J, the gap between germline ends came to 16 bases. Germline CDR1 SGHVS, CDR2 FNYEAQ. From the reads, TCRdb called clonotypes with MiXCR, one entry per CDR3 protein. The sample carries 900,000 to 950,000 distinct CDR3 sequences, roughly 30% recorded once. This material consisted of cultured CD8+ T cells from PBMCs, taken from culture after CMV antigen stimulation. The V call is TRBV7-6, the J call TRBJ2-3, with TRBD2 as a possible D gene (5 bases). The sequence was collected from a human donor in good health (CMV status not recorded). Some clones in this sample may be carry-over from other donors' samples. CDR3 in DNA: TGTGCCAGCAGCCCCTATAGCGTGAGACCAGATACGCAGTATTTT. Residues: CASSPYSVRPDTQYF.